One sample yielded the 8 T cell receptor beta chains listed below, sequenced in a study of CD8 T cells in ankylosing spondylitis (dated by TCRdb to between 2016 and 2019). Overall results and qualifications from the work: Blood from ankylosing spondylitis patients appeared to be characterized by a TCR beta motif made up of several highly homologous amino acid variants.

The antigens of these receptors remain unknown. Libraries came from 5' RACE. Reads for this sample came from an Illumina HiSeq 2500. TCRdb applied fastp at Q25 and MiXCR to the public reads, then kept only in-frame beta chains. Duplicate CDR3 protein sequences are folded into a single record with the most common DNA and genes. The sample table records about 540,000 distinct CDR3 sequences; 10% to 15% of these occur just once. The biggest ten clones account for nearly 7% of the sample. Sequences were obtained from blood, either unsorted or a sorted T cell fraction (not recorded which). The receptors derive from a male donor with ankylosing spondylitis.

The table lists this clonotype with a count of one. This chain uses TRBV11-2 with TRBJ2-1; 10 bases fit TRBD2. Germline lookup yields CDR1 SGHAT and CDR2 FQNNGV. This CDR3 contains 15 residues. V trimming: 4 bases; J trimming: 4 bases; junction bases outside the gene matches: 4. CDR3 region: CASSSPSGRYNEQFF. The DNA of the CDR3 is TGTGCCAGCAGCTCGCCTAGCGGGAGATACAATGAGCAGTTCTTC.

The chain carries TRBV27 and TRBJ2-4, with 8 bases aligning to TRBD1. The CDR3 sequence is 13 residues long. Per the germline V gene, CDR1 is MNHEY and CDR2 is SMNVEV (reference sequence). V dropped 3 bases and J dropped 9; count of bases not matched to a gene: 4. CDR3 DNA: TGTGCCAGCAGTTTCGGACAGGGTATCATTCAGTACTTC. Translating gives CASSFGQGIIQYF.

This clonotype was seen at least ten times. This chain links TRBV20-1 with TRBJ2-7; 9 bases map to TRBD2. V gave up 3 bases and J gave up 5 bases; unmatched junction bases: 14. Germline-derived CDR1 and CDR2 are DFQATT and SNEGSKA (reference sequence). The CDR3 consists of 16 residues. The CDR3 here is CSASLLAGIAVDEQYF. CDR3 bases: TGCAGTGCTAGTCTCCTAGCGGGAATCGCCGTGGACGAGCAGTACTTC.

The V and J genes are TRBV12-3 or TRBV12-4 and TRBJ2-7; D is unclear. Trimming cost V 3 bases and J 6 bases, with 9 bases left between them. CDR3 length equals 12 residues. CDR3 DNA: TGTGCCAGCAGTTTCCAAGGTGGCGAGCAGTACGTC. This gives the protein CASSFQGGEQYV.

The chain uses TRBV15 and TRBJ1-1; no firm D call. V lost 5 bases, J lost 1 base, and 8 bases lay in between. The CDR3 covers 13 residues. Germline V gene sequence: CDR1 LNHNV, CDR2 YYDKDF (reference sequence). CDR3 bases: TGTGCCACCAGCGCCATGACGAACACTGAAGCTTTCTTT. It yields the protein CATSAMTNTEAFF.

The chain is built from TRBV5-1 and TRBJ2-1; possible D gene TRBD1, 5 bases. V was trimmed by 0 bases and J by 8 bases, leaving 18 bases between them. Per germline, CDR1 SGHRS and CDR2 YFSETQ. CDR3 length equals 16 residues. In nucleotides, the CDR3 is TGCGCCAGCAGCTTGGTTACGGGCAGGGCCGAGGATGAGCAGTTCTTC. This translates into CASSLVTGRAEDEQFF.

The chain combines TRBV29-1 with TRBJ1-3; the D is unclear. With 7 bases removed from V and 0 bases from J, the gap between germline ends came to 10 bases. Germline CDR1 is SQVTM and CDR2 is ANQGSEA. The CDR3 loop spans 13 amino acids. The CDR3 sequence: CSARKSSGNTIYF. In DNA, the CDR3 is TGCAGCGCCCGTAAGAGCTCTGGAAACACCATATATTTT. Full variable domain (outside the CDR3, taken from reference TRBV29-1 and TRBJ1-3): SAVISQKPSRDICQRGTSLTIQCQVDSQVTMMFWYRQQPGQSLTLIATANQGSEATYESGFVIDKFPISRPNLTFSTLTVSNMSPEDSSIYLCSARKSSGNTIYFGEGSWLTVV.

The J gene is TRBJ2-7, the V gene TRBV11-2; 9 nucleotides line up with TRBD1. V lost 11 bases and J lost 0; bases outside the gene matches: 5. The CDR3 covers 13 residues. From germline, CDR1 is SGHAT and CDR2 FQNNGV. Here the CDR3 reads CAVGTGISYEQYF. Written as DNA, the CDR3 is TGTGCCGTCGGGACAGGGATCTCCTACGAGCAGTACTTC. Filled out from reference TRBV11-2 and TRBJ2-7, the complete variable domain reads EAGVAQSPRYKIIEKRQSVAFWCNPISGHATLYWYQQILGQGPKLLIQFQNNGVVDDSQLPKDRFSAERLKGVDSTLKIQPAKLEDSAVYLCAVGTGISYEQYFGPGTRLTVT.